This T cell receptor beta chain was sequenced in a study of OX40 agonist ivuxolimab in advanced cancers. This clone was recorded only once. CDR3 length: 14 residues. The germline V gene encodes CDR1 SNHLY and CDR2 FYNNEI. Trimming removed 6 bases from V and 4 bases from J; junction bases left unmatched: 4. Generated by immunoSEQ multiplex PCR, the TCRdb table keeps only in-frame clones and is missing some. This sample has approximately 24,000 clones, with roughly three quarters found just once. The source of this sequence is an adult with an advanced solid tumor such as melanoma, head and neck, liver or kidney cancer. The source material was CD4+ or CD8+ T cells sorted from blood, sampled in a trial of the OX40 agonist ivuxolimab. The chain joins TRBV2 to TRBJ2-5, with 11 positions matching TRBD2. The CDR3 DNA reads TGTGCCAGCAGCCTAGCGGGGGGCCGAGAGACCCAGTACTTC. It is translated as CASSLAGGRETQYF.